This TCR beta chain emerged from a study of EBV T-cell therapy then PD-1 blockade in nasopharyngeal carcinoma (TCRdb year 2021). The label giving this sample's treatment or condition can be read as: AdE1-LMPpoly-expanded autologous EBV-specific T-cell therapy followed by anti-PD-1 nivolumab. The Qiagen DNeasy Kit was used to extract genomic DNA from the sorted cells. The immunoSEQ platform was used for deep sequencing of the TCR beta chain. The paper's data handling went like this. The immunoSEQ Analyzer software was used to analyze the repertoire data. Held by TCRdb, this immuneACCESS table contains in-frame sequences only and omits some clones. Under half of the omission traces to an unresolved V gene where checked; the cause of the rest is unknown. From that table come the V and J calls and clone size; the DNA was used to work out D and trimming. A total of 24,000 or so clones appear in this sample, nearly 85% of them only once. About 27% of the sample goes to the ten largest clones.

This clone was picked up one time. What this receptor recognizes is not known. The input lacks base qualities; no much larger clone sits a single base away. Sequences MRHNA (CDR1) and SNTAGT (CDR2) are obtained from the germline V gene. The CDR3, from cysteine to phenylalanine, totals 17 residues. Left in the record is the CDR3 DNA by itself, 51 bases read in frame from the first base. V lost 3 bases and J lost 2 bases, and the count of bases not matched to a germline gene is 8. This clonotype originated in a man in his forties with nasopharyngeal carcinoma. In this chain, TRBV6-4 is recombined with TRBJ2-3; 10 of the junction bases match TRBD2. Specimen: CD8+ T cells from blood, collected at approximately day 60 from a patient whose treatment included autologous EBV-specific T cells and nivolumab. The CDR3 corresponds to CASSEGASGGSTDTQYF. The DNA reads TGTGCCAGCAGTGAAGGGGCTAGCGGGGGATCCACAGATACGCAGTATTTT.